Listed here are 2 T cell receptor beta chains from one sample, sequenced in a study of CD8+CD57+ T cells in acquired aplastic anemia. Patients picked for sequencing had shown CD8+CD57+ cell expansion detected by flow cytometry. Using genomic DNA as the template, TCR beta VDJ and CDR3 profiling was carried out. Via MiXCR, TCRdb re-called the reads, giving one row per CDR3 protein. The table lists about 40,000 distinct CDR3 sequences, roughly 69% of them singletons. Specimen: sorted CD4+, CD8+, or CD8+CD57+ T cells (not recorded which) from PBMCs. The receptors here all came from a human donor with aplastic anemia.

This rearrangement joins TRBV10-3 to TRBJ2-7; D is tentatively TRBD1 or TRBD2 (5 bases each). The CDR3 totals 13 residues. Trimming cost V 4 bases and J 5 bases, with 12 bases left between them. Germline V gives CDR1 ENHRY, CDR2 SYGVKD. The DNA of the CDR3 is TGTGCCATCAGTGGCGGTAGGGGACACGAGCAGTACTTC. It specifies CAISGGRGHEQYF.

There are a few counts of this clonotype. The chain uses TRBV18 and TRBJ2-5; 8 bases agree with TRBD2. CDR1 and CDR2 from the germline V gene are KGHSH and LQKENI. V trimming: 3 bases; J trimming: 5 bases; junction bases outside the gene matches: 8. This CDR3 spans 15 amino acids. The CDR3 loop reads CASSPEAGGDETQYF. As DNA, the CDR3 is TGTGCCAGCTCACCGGAGGCGGGGGGAGATGAGACCCAGTACTTC.